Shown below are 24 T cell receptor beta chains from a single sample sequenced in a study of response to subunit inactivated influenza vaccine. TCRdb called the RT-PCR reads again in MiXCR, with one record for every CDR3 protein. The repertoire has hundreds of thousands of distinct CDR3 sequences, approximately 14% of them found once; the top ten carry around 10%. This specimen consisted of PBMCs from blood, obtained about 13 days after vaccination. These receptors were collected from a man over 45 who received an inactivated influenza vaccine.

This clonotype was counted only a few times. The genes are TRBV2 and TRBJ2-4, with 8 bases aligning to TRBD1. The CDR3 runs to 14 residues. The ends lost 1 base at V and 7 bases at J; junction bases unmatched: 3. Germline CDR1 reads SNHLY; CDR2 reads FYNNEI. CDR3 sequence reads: CASSEGQGANIQYF. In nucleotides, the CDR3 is TGTGCCAGCAGTGAAGGTCAGGGGGCGAACATTCAGTACTTC.

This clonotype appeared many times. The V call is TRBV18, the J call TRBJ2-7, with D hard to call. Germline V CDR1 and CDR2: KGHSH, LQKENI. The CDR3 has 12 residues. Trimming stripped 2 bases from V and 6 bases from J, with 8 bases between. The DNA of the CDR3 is TGTGCCAGCTCACCATACAGTTCCGAGCAGTACTTC. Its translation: CASSPYSSEQYF.

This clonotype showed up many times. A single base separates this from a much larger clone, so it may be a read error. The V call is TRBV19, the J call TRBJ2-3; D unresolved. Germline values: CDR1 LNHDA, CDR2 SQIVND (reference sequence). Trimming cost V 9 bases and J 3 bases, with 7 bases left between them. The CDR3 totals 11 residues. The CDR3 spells CASSITDTQYF. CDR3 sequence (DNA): TGTGCCAGCAGCATAACAGATACGCAGTATTTT.

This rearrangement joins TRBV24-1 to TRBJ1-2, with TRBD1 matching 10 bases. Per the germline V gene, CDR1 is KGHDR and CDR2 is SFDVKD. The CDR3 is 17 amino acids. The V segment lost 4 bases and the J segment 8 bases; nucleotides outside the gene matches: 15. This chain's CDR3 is CATSDDNPGQGLRGYTF. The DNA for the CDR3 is TGTGCCACCAGTGACGACAACCCGGGACAGGGGTTGAGGGGCTACACCTTC.

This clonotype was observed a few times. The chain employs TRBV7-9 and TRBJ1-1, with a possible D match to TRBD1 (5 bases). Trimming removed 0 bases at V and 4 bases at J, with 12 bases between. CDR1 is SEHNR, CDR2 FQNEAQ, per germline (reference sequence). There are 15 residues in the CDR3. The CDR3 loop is CASSLAGAVGTEAFF. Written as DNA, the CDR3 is TGTGCCAGCAGCTTAGCAGGGGCGGTCGGCACTGAAGCTTTCTTT.

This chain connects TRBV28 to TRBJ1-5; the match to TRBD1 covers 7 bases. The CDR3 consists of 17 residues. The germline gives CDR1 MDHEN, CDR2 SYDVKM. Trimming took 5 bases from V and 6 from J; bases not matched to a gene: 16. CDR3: CASSPPPRGKLGQPQHF. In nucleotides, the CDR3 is TGTGCCAGCAGTCCACCTCCCAGGGGGAAGTTGGGTCAGCCCCAGCATTTT. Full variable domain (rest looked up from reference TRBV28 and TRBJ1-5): DVKVTQSSRYLVKRTGEKVFLECVQDMDHENMFWYRQDPGLGLRLIYFSYDVKMKEKGDIPEGYSVSREKKERFSLILESASTNQTSMYLCASSPPPRGKLGQPQHFGDGTRLSIL.

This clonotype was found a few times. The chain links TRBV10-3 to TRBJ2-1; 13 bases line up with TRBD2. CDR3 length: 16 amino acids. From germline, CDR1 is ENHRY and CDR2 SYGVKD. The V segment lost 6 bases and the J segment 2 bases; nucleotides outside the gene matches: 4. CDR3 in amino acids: CAIRSGTSGTYNEQFF. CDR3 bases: TGTGCCATCAGGTCAGGGACTAGCGGGACCTACAATGAGCAGTTCTTC.

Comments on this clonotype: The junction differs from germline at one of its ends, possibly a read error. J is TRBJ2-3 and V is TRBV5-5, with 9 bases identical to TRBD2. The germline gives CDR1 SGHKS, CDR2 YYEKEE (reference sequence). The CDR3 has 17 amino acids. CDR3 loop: CASSLGPAGGGSDAQYF. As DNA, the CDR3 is TGTGCCAGCAGCTTGGGGCCAGCGGGGGGCGGGTCAGATGCGCAGTATTTT.

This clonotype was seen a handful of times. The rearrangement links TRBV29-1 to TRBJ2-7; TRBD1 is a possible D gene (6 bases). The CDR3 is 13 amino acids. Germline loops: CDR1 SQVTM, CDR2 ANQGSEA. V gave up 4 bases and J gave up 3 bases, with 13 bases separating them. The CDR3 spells CSVATGSNYEQYF. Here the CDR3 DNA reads TGCAGCGTTGCAACAGGGAGTAACTACGAGCAGTACTTC.

CDR3 residues: CASRTGAFPSSYEQYF. CDR3 nucleotide sequence: TGTGCCTCCCGGACAGGGGCCTTCCCTTCCTCCTACGAGCAGTACTTC. The chain combines TRBV10-3 with TRBJ2-7, with 9 bases aligning to TRBD1. CDR3 length: 16 residues. The trim removed 11 bases at V and 0 bases at J, leaving 14 bases unmatched. Per the germline V gene, CDR1 is ENHRY and CDR2 is SYGVKD.

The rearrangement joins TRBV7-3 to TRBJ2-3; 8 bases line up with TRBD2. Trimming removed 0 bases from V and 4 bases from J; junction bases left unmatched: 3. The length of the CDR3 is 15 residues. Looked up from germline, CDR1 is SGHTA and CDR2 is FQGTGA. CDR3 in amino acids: CASSLTGSGADTQYF. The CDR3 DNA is TGTGCCAGCAGCTTAACCGGTAGCGGGGCAGATACGCAGTATTTT. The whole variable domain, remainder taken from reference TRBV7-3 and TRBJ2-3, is GAGVSQTPSNKVTEKGKYVELRCDPISGHTALYWYRQSLGQGPEFLIYFQGTGAADDSGLPNDRFFAVRPEGSVSTLKIQRTERGDSAVYLCASSLTGSGADTQYFGPGTRLTVL.

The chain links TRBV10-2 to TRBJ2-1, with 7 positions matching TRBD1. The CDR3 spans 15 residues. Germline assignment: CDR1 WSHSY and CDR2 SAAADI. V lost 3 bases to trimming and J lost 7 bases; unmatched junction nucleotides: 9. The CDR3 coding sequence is TGCGCCAGCAGTGATTGGGTGATCAGGGGGAATGAGCAGTTCTTC. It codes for CASSDWVIRGNEQFF.

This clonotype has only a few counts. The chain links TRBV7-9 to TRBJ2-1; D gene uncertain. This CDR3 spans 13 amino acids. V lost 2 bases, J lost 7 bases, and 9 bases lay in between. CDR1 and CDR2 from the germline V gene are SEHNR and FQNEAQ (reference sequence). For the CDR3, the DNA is TGTGCCAGCAGCTTAAACAGCCAAAATGAGCAGTTCTTC. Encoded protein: CASSLNSQNEQFF.

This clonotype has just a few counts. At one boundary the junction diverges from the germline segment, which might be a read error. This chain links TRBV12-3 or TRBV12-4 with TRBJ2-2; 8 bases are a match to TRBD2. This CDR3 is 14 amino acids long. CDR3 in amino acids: CASTYSGNTVELFF. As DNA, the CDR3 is TGTGCCAGCACCTATAGCGGGAACACCGTGGAGCTGTTTTTT.

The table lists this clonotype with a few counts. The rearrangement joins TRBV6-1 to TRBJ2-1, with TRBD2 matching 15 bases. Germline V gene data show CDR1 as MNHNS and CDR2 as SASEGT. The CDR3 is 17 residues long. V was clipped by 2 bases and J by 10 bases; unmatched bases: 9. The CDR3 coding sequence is TGTGCCAGCAGTGAACCAGGACTAGCGGGAGGGCCACAGGAGCAGTTCTTC. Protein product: CASSEPGLAGGPQEQFF.

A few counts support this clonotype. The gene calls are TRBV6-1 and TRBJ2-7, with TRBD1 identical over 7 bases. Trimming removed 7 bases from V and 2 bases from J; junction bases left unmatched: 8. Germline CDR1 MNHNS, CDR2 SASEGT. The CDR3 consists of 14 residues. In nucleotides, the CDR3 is TGTGCCAGCACGAACAGGGGAAAAACCTACGAGCAGTACTTC. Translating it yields CASTNRGKTYEQYF.

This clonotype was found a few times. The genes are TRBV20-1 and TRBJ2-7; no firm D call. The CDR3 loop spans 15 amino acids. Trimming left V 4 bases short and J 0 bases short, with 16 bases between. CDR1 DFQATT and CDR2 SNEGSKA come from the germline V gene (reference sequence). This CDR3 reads CSATRWGRSSYEQYF. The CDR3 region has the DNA TGCAGTGCTACCCGGTGGGGAAGGAGCTCCTACGAGCAGTACTTC.

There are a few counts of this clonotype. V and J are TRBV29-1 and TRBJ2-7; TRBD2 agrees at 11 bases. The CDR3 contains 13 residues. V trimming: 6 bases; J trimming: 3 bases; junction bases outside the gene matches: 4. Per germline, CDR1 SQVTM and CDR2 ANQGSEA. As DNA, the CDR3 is TGCAGCGTGGGACTAGCGGCAAACTACGAGCAGTACTTC. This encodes CSVGLAANYEQYF.

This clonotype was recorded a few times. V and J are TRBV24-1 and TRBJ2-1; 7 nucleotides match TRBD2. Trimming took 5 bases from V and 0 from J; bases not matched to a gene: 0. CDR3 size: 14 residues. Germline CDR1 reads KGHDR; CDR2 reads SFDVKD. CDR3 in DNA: TGTGCCACCAGTGGCGGGAGCTCCTACAATGAGCAGTTCTTC. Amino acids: CATSGGSSYNEQFF.

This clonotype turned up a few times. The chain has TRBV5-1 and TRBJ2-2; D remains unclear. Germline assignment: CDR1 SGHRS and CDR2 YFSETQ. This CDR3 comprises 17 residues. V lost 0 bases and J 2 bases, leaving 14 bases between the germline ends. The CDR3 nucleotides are TGCGCCAGCAGCTTGGGCGACTTTTTCCCCAACACCGGGGAGCTGTTTTTT. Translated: CASSLGDFFPNTGELFF.

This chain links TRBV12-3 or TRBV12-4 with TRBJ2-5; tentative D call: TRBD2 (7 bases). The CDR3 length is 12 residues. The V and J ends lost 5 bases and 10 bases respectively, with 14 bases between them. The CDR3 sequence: CASSGGGRIQYF. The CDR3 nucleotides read TGTGCCAGCAGTGGGGGGGGGCGGATCCAGTACTTC.

The CDR3 nucleotides read TGCAGCGCAAGGGACAGCAGATACGAGCAGTACTTC. Translating it yields CSARDSRYEQYF. This sequence joins TRBV29-1 and TRBJ2-7; 7 nucleotides line up with TRBD1. Germline lookup yields CDR1 SQVTM and CDR2 ANQGSEA. This CDR3 region has 12 residues. The junction had 7 bases not matched to a gene; V was cut back by 7 bases and J by 4 bases.

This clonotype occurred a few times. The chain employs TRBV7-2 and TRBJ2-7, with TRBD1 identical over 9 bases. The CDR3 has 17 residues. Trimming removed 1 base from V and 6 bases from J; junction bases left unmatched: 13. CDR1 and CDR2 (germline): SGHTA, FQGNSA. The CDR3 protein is CASSLGAWGQGKSEQYF. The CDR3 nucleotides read TGTGCCAGCAGCTTAGGGGCGTGGGGACAGGGCAAGAGCGAGCAGTACTTC. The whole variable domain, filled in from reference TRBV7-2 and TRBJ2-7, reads GAGVSQSPSNKVTEKGKDVELRCDPISGHTALYWYRQSLGQGLEFLIYFQGNSAPDKSGLPSDRFSAERTGGSVSTLTIQRTQQEDSAVYLCASSLGAWGQGKSEQYFGPGTRLTVT.

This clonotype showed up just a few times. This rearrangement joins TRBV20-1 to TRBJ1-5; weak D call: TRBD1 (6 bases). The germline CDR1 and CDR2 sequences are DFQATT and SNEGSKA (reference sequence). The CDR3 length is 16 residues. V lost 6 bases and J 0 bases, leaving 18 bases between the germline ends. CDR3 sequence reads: CSAGRETGYSNQPQHF. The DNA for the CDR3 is TGCAGTGCGGGTAGGGAGACAGGTTATAGCAATCAGCCCCAGCATTTT.